The present entry profiles one T cell receptor beta chain with its context. As yet, its antigen is unknown. This sample was taken from a study of T cell clonotyping in hematopoietic cell transplantation. Documented time point: recipient sample about 28 days before transplant, after cytoreduction. General study results and limits: Without cell sorting, CD4 versus CD8 contributions remain unresolved.

The CDR3 spans 16 residues. With 2 bases clipped from V and 0 bases from J, the junction kept 4 bases outside the gene matches. Germline CDR1 PRHDT, CDR2 FYEKMQ (reference sequence). The assay was immunoSEQ multiplex PCR, and TCRdb's table has in-frame clones only and misses some. The table lists 15,000 to 20,000 clones, 70% to 85% of them singletons. The chain combines TRBV13 with TRBJ2-1; 7 bases line up with TRBD1. The source material was peripheral blood mononuclear cells, sampled before stem cell transplant. This receptor was taken from a man between 60 and 70 years old with acute myeloid leukemia. Some clones in this sample may be carry-over from other donors' samples. The CDR3 spells CASSLRTGSSYNEQFF. The CDR3 DNA is TGTGCCAGCAGCTTACGGACAGGTAGCTCCTACAATGAGCAGTTCTTC.